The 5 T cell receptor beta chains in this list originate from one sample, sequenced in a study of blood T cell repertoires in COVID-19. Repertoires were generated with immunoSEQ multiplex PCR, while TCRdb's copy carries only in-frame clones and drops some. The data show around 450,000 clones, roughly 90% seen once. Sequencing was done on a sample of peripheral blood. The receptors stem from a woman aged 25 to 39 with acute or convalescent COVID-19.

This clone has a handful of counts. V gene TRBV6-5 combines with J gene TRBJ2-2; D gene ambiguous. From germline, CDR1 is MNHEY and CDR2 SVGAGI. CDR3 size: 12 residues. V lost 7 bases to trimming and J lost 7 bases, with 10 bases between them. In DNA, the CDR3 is TGTGCCAGCAATGTGAGGAACGGGGAGCTGTTTTTT. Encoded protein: CASNVRNGELFF.

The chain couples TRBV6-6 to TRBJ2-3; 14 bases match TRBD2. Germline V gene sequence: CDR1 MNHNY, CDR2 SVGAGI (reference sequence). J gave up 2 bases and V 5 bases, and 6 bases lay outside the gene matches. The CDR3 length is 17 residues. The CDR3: CASSRWTSGGNTDTQYF. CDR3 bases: TGTGCCAGCAGTCGCTGGACTAGCGGGGGGAACACAGATACGCAGTATTTT.

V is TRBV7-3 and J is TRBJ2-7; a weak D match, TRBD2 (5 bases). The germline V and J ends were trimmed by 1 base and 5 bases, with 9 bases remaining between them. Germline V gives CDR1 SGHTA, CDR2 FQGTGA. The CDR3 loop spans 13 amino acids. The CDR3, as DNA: TGTGCCAGCAGCTTAAGAGGGTTCGACGAGCAGTACTTC. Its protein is CASSLRGFDEQYF. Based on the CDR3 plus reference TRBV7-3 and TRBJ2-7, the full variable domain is GAGVSQTPSNKVTEKGKYVELRCDPISGHTALYWYRQSLGQGPEFLIYFQGTGAADDSGLPNDRFFAVRPEGSVSTLKIQRTERGDSAVYLCASSLRGFDEQYFGPGTRLTVT.

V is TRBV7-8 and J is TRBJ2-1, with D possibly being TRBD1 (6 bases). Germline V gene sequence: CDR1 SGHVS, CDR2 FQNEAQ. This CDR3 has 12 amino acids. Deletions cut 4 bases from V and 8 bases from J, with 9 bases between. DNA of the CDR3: TGTGCCAGCAGCTGGTACAGGGATGAGCAGTTCTTC. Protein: CASSWYRDEQFF.

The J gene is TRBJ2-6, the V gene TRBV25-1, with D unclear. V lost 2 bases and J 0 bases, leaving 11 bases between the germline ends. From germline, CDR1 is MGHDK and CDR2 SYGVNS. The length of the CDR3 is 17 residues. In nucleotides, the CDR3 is TGTGCCAGCAGTGAAGGGCCGTCCCCCTCTGGGGCCAACGTCCTGACTTTC. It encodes CASSEGPSPSGANVLTF. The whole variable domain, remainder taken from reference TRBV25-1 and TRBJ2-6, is EADIYQTPRYLVIGTGKKITLECSQTMGHDKMYWYQQDPGMELHLIHYSYGVNSTEKGDLSSESTVSRIRTEHFPLTLESARPSHTSQYLCASSEGPSPSGANVLTFGAGSRLTVL.